This T cell receptor beta chain was identified in a study of monozygotic twins with inflammatory bowel disease. TCRdb reprocessed the 5' RACE reads; each CDR3 protein has one entry and no DNA is given. The clone table shows approximately 400,000 distinct CDR3 sequences, with the ten largest holding around 2.6%. The CDR3 extends over 15 amino acids. The chain has TRBV12-3 or TRBV12-4 and TRBJ1-1. The sequence was obtained from a human donor with ulcerative colitis or Crohn's disease, or a healthy co-twin of an affected twin (not recorded which). Sequenced sample: blood. CDR3 amino acids: CASSFPGLLNTEAFF.